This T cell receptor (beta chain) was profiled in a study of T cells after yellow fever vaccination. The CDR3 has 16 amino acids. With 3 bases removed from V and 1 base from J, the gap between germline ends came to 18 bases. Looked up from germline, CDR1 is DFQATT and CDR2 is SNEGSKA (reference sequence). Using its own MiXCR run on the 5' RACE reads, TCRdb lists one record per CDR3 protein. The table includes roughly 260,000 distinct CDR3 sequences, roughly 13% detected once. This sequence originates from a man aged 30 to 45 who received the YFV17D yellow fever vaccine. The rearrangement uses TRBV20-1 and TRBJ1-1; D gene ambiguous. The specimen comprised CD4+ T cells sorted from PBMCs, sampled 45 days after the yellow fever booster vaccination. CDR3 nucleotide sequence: TGCAGTGCTAGGGCTATAAACGGAGGAAAGAACACTGAAGCTTTCTTT. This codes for CSARAINGGKNTEAFF.